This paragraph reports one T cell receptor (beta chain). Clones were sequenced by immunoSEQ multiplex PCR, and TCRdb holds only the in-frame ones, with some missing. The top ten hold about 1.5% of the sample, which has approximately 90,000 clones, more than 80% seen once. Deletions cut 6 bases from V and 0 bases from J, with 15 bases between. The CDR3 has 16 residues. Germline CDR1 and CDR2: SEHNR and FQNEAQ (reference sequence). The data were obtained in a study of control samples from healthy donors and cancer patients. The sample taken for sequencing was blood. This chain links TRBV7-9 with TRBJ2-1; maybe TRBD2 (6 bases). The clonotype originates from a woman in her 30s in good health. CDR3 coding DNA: TGTGCCAGCAGAGGACATAGCGGCCGCTCCTACAATGAGCAGTTCTTC. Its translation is CASRGHSGRSYNEQFF.